A single sample is the source of the 26 T cell receptor beta chains below, sequenced in a study of T cell repertoires in cytomegalovirus infection. TCRdb redid the calling of the reads with MiXCR, one entry per CDR3 protein. This sample has a few hundred thousand distinct CDR3 sequences, with more than 15% found just once. The source material was CD8+ T cells from PBMCs. The receptors stem from a human donor in good health (CMV status not recorded). Some clones in this sample may be carry-over from other donors' samples.

In its sample, this clonotype was seen a few times. This chain links TRBV20-1 with TRBJ2-3; D is possibly TRBD2 (6 bases). Germline CDR1 is DFQATT and CDR2 is SNEGSKA (reference sequence). The CDR3 contains 10 residues. The germline V and J ends were trimmed by 7 bases and 6 bases, with 8 bases remaining between them. Here the CDR3 DNA reads TGCAGTGTACGGGGGGATACGCAGTATTTT. Translating gives CSVRGDTQYF.

Concerning this clonotype itself: A clone one base away is much larger, so this may be a read error. The genes are TRBV7-6 and TRBJ2-7, with a weak D call TRBD1 (6 bases). CDR1 is SGHVS and CDR2 is FNYEAQ in the germline V gene. The CDR3 runs 13 residues. This CDR3 reads CVSSDRQAYEQYF. CDR3 coding DNA: TGTGTCAGCAGCGACCGACAGGCCTACGAGCAGTACTTC.

This clonotype was recorded many times. The chain uses TRBV7-2 and TRBJ2-3, with 14 bases lining up with TRBD2. Germline CDR1 and CDR2: SGHTA and FQGNSA. Trimming took 3 bases from V and 2 from J; bases not matched to a gene: 4. CDR3 length: 17 amino acids. The CDR3 reads CASSLTGLAGVTDTQYF. The CDR3 DNA follows: TGTGCCAGCAGCTTGACGGGACTAGCGGGGGTCACAGATACGCAGTATTTT.

This chain links TRBV24-1 with TRBJ1-5, with TRBD1 as a possible D gene (5 bases). Between the trimmed V and J ends, which lost 5 bases and 5 bases, there was a span of 12 bases. The CDR3 is 14 residues long. Germline assignment: CDR1 KGHDR and CDR2 SFDVKD. The CDR3 here is CATSAGDRDQPQHF. The CDR3, as DNA: TGTGCCACCAGTGCTGGGGACCGGGATCAGCCCCAGCATTTT.

V is TRBV12-3 or TRBV12-4 and J is TRBJ2-1; 7 bases are a match to TRBD2. The CDR3 is made up of 14 amino acids. The ends lost 4 bases at V and 8 bases at J; junction bases unmatched: 8. The CDR3 DNA reads TGTGCCAGCAGTTCGACCGGGACTACGCATGAGCAGTTCTTC. Its protein product is CASSSTGTTHEQFF.

This clonotype was recorded many times. CDR3 region: CASSLEWGDSFSTDTQYF. CDR3 nucleotide sequence: TGTGCCAGCAGCTTAGAGTGGGGGGATTCCTTCTCCACAGATACGCAGTATTTT. This chain uses TRBV7-6 with TRBJ2-3; D possibly corresponds to TRBD2 (6 bases). The CDR3 runs 18 residues. Germline V CDR1 and CDR2: SGHVS, FNYEAQ. V lost 1 base and J 2 bases, leaving 19 bases between the germline ends.

This chain connects TRBV7-2 to TRBJ1-5, with TRBD1 matching over 9 bases. This CDR3 comprises 16 residues. V lost 3 bases, J lost 0 bases, and 3 bases stayed unmatched. CDR1 is SGHTA and CDR2 is FQGNSA in the germline V gene. This chain's CDR3 is CASSFMTGGSNQPQHF. The CDR3 coding sequence is TGTGCCAGCAGCTTCATGACAGGGGGTAGCAATCAGCCCCAGCATTTT.

This clonotype was seen more than once but under ten times. This chain links TRBV4-1 with TRBJ2-4; 13 bases fit TRBD2. This CDR3 has 13 residues. V shed 1 base, J shed 14 bases, and the junction held 2 bases outside the gene matches. Per the germline V gene, CDR1 is MGHRA and CDR2 is YSYEKL. The CDR3 reads CASSQVGLAGEYF. In DNA form, the CDR3 reads TGCGCCAGCAGCCAAGTAGGACTAGCGGGGGAGTACTTC.

A note on this clonotype: The germline gene is not matched at one end of the junction; a read error may be the cause. This chain uses TRBV14 with TRBJ2-7; no clear D gene. The CDR3 is 14 residues long. Per the germline V gene, CDR1 is SGHDN and CDR2 is FVKESK. As DNA, the CDR3 is TGTGCCTGCAGCCAAATGTGGCTTCCCCACGAGCAGTACTTC. This encodes CACSQMWLPHEQYF.

This clonotype was detected ten times or more. This chain joins TRBV7-8 and TRBJ2-7; 7 bases fit TRBD2. Germline V gene lookup returns CDR1 SGHVS and CDR2 FQNEAQ. With 5 bases clipped from V and 4 bases from J, the junction kept 8 bases outside the gene matches. CDR3 size: 14 residues. The CDR3, as DNA: TGTGCCAGCAGCCCAGATGGGGGGGGATACGAGCAGTACTTC. Its protein is CASSPDGGGYEQYF.

This clonotype occurred a few times. The chain combines TRBV27 with TRBJ1-5; TRBD1 might be the D (5 bases). The V gene lost 5 bases and the J gene lost 6 bases, with 20 bases spanning the gap. The germline gives CDR1 MNHEY, CDR2 SMNVEV (reference sequence). The CDR3 length is 16 residues. The DNA for the CDR3 is TGTGCCAGCAGTACTTTTGGGGGTCCCTTTTCTCAGCCCCAGCATTTT. Translating gives CASSTFGGPFSQPQHF.

The chain uses TRBV2 and TRBJ1-2, with D possibly being TRBD1 (6 bases). From germline, CDR1 is SNHLY and CDR2 FYNNEI. Trimming shortened V by 7 bases and J by 3 bases, and 18 bases separated the two germline ends. This CDR3 is built from 15 residues. This CDR3 is CASTLRRGVDYGYTF. CDR3 DNA: TGTGCCAGCACCCTGCGCAGGGGAGTTGACTATGGCTACACCTTC.

This clonotype was recorded many times. The gene calls are TRBV9 and TRBJ2-3; TRBD2 matches 11 bases. Germline V gene lookup returns CDR1 SGDLS and CDR2 YYNGEE. This CDR3 is 16 amino acids long. V was clipped by 2 bases and J by 5 bases; unmatched bases: 7. In DNA, the CDR3 is TGTGCCAGCAGCGTTAGCGGGGGGGCCTGGGGAGATACGCAGTATTTT. This sequence encodes CASSVSGGAWGDTQYF.

This clonotype has a count of ten or more. CDR3 in amino acids: CASSLVIMGQAVNNEQFF. CDR3 DNA sequence: TGTGCCAGCAGCTTAGTGATTATGGGACAGGCAGTTAACAATGAGCAGTTCTTC. The chain is built from TRBV7-6 and TRBJ2-1; TRBD1 aligns across 8 bases. Germline V gene data show CDR1 as SGHVS and CDR2 as FNYEAQ. With 1 base clipped from V and 5 bases from J, the junction kept 13 bases outside the gene matches. This CDR3 is built from 18 residues.

The chain recombines TRBV7-9 with TRBJ2-5, with D uncertain. CDR1 SEHNR and CDR2 FQNEAQ come from the germline V gene (reference sequence). The CDR3 totals 13 residues. Trimming pared 6 bases from V and 5 bases from J, leaving 13 bases between. The CDR3 DNA is TGTGCCAGCAGTAAACCCAGTTTCGAGACCCAGTACTTC. It codes for CASSKPSFETQYF.

The V call is TRBV11-2, the J call TRBJ2-7; possibly TRBD2 for D (5 bases). Germline CDR1 and CDR2: SGHAT and FQNNGV. The V gene lost 3 bases and the J gene lost 0 bases, with 12 bases spanning the gap. CDR3 length: 15 amino acids. CDR3 in DNA: TGTGCCAGCAGCTTGGTAGCGAGGAGCTCCTACGAGCAGTACTTC. Protein product: CASSLVARSSYEQYF.

A few counts support this clonotype. This chain uses TRBV6-2 or TRBV6-3 with TRBJ2-2; D possibly corresponds to TRBD1 (6 bases). Deletions cut 2 bases from V and 6 bases from J, with 7 bases between. Germline V CDR1 and CDR2: MNHEY, SVGEGT. This CDR3 contains 13 residues. The CDR3 here is CASSYTGPGELFF. CDR3 DNA sequence: TGTGCCAGCAGTTACACAGGGCCCGGGGAGCTGTTTTTT.

V usage is TRBV19 and J usage is TRBJ1-1; D is uncertain. Germline loops: CDR1 LNHDA, CDR2 SQIVND (reference sequence). The length of the CDR3 is 10 residues. V was cut by 10 bases and J by 5 bases, with 8 bases left in between. The CDR3 nucleotides are TGTGCCACCTTTGGGACTGAAGCTTTCTTT. Residues: CATFGTEAFF.

The V and J genes are TRBV6-1 and TRBJ2-1; D unresolved. The CDR3 spans 13 residues. The V gene lost 5 bases and the J gene lost 5 bases, with 10 bases spanning the gap. CDR1 and CDR2 from the germline V gene are MNHNS and SASEGT. For the CDR3, the DNA is TGTGCCAGCAGTCCAAGCCGCAACAATGAGCAGTTCTTC. Its translation: CASSPSRNNEQFF.

The CDR3 sequence is CASSGGTGFYGYTF. The CDR3 DNA sequence: TGTGCCAGCAGCGGGGGGACAGGCTTTTATGGCTACACCTTC. The J gene is TRBJ1-2, the V gene TRBV9; 8 bases are shared with TRBD1. Per the germline V gene, CDR1 is SGDLS and CDR2 is YYNGEE. The ends lost 3 bases at V and 5 bases at J; junction bases unmatched: 6. CDR3 length equals 14 residues. Full variable domain (rest looked up from reference TRBV9 and TRBJ1-2): DSGVTQTPKHLITATGQRVTLRCSPRSGDLSVYWYQQSLDQGLQFLIQYYNGEERAKGNILERFSAQQFPDLHSELNLSSLELGDSALYFCASSGGTGFYGYTFGSGTRLTVV.

This chain links TRBV28 with TRBJ2-5, with 16 bases that match TRBD2. The V gene's germline CDR1 is MDHEN and CDR2 SYDVKM. The J segment lost 7 bases and the V segment lost 6 bases, leaving 5 bases of the junction unmatched. CDR3 length: 15 residues. CDR3 loop: CASRMGLAGGGTQYF. In DNA, the CDR3 is TGTGCCAGCAGAATGGGACTAGCGGGGGGGGGGACCCAGTACTTC.

This chain uses TRBV6-2 or TRBV6-3 with TRBJ2-7, with D perhaps TRBD1 (5 bases). Germline V gene sequence: CDR1 MNHEY, CDR2 SVGEGT. The CDR3 sequence is 14 residues long. The germline V and J ends were trimmed by 8 bases and 6 bases, with 20 bases remaining between them. The CDR3 nucleotides read TGTGCCAGCGGACCCGGGCAGGGCAGCTCCGAGCAGTACTTC. Amino acids: CASGPGQGSSEQYF.

This clonotype was detected many times. This sequence joins TRBV7-2 and TRBJ1-3; tentative D call: TRBD1 (6 bases). The CDR3 sequence is 14 residues long. Germline V gives CDR1 SGHTA, CDR2 FQGNSA. V shed 6 bases and J shed 0 bases, with 9 bases lying between them. In nucleotides, the CDR3 is TGTGCCAGCAGTCAGACAGGCTCTGGAAACACCATATATTTT. This codes for CASSQTGSGNTIYF.

The rearrangement joins TRBV6-1 to TRBJ2-2; the D call may be TRBD1 or TRBD2 (5 bases each). Germline CDR1 reads MNHNS; CDR2 reads SASEGT. The CDR3 totals 12 residues. V lost 7 bases, J lost 5 bases, and 8 bases lay in between. The CDR3 region has the DNA TGTGCCAGCACATGGGGGACCGGGGAGCTGTTTTTT. Its protein is CASTWGTGELFF.

V and J are TRBV5-4 and TRBJ2-7; TRBD2 is a possible D gene (5 bases). Germline V lookup: CDR1 SGHNT, CDR2 YYREEE (reference sequence). V was shortened by 4 bases and J by 0 bases, with 11 bases between the two germline ends. The CDR3 loop spans 14 amino acids. CDR3 region: CASSPALASYEQYF. As DNA, the CDR3 is TGTGCCAGCAGCCCAGCCCTAGCCTCCTACGAGCAGTACTTC.

This chain links TRBV7-6 with TRBJ2-1, with TRBD2 matching 12 bases. V lost 8 bases, J lost 0 bases, and 5 bases stayed unmatched. The germline V gene has CDR1 SGHVS and CDR2 FNYEAQ. The CDR3 has 16 residues. The CDR3 region is CASELAGGRSYNEQFF. For the CDR3, the DNA is TGTGCCAGCGAACTAGCGGGGGGCCGCTCCTACAATGAGCAGTTCTTC.